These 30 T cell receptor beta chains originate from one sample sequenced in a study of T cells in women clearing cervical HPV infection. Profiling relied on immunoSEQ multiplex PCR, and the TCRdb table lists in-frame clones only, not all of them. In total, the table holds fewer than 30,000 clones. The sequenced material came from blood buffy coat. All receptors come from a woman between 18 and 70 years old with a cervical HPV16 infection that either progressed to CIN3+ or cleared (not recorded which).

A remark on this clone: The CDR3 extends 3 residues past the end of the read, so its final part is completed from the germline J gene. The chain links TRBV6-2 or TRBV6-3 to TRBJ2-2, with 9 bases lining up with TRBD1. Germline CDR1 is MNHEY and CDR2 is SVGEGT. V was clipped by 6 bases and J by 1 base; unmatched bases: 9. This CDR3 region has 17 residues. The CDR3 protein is CASSRQGVFKNTGELFF. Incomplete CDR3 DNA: TGTGCCAGCAGCAGACAGGGGGTTTTCAAGAACACCGGGGAG.

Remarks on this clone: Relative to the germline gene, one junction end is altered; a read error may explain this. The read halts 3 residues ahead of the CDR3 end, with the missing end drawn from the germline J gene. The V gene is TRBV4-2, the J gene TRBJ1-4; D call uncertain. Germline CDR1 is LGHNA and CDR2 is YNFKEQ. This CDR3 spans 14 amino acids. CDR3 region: CASSQYRTNEKLFF. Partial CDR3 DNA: TGCGCCAGCAGCCAATACCGGACTAATGAAAAA.

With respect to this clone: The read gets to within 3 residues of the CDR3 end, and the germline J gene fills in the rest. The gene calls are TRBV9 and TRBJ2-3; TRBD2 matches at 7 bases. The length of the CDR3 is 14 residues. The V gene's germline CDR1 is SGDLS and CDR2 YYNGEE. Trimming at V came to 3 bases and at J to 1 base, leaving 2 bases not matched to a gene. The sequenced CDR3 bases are TGTGCCAGCAGCGAGGCGGGAGGCACAGATACG. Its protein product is CASSEAGGTDT. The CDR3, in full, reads CASSEAGGTDTQYF. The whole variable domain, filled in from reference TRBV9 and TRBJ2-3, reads DSGVTQTPKHLITATGQRVTLRCSPRSGDLSVYWYQQSLDQGLQFLIQYYNGEERAKGNILERFSAQQFPDLHSELNLSSLELGDSALYFCASSEAGGTDTQYFGPGTRLTVL.

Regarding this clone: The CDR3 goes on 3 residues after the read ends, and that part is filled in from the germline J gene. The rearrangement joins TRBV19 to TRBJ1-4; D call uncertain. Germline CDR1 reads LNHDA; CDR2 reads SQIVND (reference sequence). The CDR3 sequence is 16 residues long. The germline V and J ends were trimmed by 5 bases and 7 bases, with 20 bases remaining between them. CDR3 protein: CASSPHTAGNGEKLFF. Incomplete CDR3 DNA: TGTGCCAGTAGTCCTCATACGGCGGGTAACGGTGAAAAA. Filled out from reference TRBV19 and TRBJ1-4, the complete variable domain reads DGGITQSPKYLFRKEGQNVTLSCEQNLNHDAMYWYRQDPGQGLRLIYYSQIVNDFQKGDIAEGYSVSREKKESFPLTVTSAQKNPTAFYLCASSPHTAGNGEKLFFGSGTQLSVL.

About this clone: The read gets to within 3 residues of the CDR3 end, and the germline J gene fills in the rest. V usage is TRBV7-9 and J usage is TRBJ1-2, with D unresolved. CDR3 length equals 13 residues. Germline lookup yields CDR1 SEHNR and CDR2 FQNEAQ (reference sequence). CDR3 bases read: TGTGCCAGCAGCTTAGAGGCCAGGCTAGGC. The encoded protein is CASSLEARLG. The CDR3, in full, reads CASSLEARLGYTF.

The CDR3 region is CASSLTGVNSPLFF. Partial CDR3 DNA: TGTGCCAGCAGCTTAACAGGGGTTAATTCACCG. The chain uses TRBV7-3 and TRBJ2-2, with a weak D call TRBD1 (5 bases). The CDR3 end is not reached by the read, which stops 3 residues before it; the germline J gene fills it in. Germline V gene sequence: CDR1 SGHTA, CDR2 FQGTGA. The CDR3 has 14 residues.

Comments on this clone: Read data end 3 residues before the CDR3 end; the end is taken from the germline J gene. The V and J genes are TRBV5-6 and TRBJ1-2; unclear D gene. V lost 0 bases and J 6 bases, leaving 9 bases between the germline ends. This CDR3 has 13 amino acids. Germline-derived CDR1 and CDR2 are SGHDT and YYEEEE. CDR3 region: CASSLVGMDGYTF. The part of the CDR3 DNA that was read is TGTGCCAGCAGCTTGGTGGGCATGGATGGC.

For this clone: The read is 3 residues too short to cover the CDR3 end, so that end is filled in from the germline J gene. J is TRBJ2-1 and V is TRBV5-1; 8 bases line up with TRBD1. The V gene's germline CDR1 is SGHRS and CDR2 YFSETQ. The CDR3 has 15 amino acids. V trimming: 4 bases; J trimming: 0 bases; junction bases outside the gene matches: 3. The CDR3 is CASSATGVSYNEQFF. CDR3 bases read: TGCGCCAGCAGCGCGACAGGGGTCTCCTACAATGAG.

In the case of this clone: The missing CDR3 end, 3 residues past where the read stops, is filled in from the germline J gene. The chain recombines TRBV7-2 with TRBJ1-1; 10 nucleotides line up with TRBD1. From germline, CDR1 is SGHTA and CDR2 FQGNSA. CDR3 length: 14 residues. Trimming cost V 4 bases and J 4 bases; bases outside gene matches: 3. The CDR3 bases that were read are TGTGCCAGCAGCTCGACAGGGGGCGGCACTGAA. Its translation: CASSSTGGGTE. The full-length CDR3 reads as CASSSTGGGTEAFF.

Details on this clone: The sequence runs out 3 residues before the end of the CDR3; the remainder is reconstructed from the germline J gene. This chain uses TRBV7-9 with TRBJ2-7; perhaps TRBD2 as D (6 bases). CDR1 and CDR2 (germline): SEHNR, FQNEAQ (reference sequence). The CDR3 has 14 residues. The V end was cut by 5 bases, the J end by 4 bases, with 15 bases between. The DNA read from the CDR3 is TGTGCCAGCAGCCCCACGGGACTCATTTACGAG. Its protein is CASSPTGLIYE. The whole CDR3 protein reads CASSPTGLIYEQYF.

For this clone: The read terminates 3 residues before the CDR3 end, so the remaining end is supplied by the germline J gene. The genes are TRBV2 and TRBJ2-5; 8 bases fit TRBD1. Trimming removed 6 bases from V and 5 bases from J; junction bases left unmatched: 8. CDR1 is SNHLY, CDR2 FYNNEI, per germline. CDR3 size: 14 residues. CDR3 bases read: TGTGCCAGCAGACTAGGACAGGGTTGGGAGACC. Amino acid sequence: CASRLGQGWET. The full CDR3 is CASRLGQGWETQYF.

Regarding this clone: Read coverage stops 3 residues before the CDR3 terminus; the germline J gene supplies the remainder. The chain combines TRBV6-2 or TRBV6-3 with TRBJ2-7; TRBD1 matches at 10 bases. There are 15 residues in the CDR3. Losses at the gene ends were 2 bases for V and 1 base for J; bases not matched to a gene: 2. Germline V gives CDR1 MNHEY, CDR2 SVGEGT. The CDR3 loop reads CASSYMGQGSYEQYF. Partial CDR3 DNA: TGTGCCAGCAGTTACATGGGACAGGGGTCCTACGAG.

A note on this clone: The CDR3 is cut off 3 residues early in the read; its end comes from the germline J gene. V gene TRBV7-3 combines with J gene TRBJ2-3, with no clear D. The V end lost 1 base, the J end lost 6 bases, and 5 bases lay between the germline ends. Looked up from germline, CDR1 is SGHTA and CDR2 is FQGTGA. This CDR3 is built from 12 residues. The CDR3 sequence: CASSLNPDTQYF. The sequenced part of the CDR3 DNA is TGTGCCAGCAGCTTAAATCCTGATACG. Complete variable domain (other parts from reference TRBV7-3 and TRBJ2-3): GAGVSQTPSNKVTEKGKYVELRCDPISGHTALYWYRQSLGQGPEFLIYFQGTGAADDSGLPNDRFFAVRPEGSVSTLKIQRTERGDSAVYLCASSLNPDTQYFGPGTRLTVL.

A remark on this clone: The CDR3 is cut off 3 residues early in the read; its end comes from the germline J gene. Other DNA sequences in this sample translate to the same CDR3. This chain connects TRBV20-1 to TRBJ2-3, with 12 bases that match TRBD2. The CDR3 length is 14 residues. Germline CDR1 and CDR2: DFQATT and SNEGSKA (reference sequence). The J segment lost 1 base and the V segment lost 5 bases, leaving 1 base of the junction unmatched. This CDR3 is CSARLAGGTDTQYF. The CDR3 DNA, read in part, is TGCAGTGCTCGACTAGCGGGGGGCACAGATACG.

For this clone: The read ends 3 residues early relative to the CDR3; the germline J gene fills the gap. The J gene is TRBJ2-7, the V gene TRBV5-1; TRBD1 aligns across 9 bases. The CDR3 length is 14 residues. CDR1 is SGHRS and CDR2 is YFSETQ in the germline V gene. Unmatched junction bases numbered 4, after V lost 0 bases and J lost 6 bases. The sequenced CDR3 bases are TGCGCCAGCAGCTTGGCCGGGGACAGGGTCGAG. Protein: CASSLAGDRVE. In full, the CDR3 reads CASSLAGDRVEQYF. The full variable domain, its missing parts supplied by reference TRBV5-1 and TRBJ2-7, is KAGVTQTPRYLIKTRGQQVTLSCSPISGHRSVSWYQQTPGQGLQFLFEYFSETQRNKGNFPGRFSGRQFSNSRSEMNVSTLELGDSALYLCASSLAGDRVEQYFGPGTRLTVT.

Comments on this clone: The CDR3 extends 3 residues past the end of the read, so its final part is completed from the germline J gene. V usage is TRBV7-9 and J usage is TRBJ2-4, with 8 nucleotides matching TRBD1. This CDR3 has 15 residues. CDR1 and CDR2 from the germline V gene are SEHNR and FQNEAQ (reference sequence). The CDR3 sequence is CASSPGQGFNYGQYF. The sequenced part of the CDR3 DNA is TGTGCCAGCAGCCCAGGACAGGGTTTCAACTATGGT.

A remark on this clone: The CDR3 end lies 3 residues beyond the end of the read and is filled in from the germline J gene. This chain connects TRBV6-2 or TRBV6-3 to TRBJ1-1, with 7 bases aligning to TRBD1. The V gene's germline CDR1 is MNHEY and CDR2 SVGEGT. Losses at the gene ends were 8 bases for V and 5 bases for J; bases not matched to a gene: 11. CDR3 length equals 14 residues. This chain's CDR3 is CASRRGRFGTEAFF. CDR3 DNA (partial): TGTGCCAGCCGAAGGGGGCGGTTCGGGACTGAA.

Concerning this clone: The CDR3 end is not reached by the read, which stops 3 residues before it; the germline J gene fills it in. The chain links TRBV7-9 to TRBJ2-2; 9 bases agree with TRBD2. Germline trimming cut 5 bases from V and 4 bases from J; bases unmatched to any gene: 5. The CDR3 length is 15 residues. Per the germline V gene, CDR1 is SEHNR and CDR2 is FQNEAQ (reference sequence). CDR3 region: CASSQLLAGTGELFF. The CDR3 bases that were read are TGTGCCAGCAGCCAACTACTAGCGGGCACCGGGGAG.

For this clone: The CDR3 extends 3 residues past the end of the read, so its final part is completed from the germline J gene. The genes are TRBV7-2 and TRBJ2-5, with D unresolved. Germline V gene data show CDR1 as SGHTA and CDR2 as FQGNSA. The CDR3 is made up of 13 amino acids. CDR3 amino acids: CASSSENTDTQYF. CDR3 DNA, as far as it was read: TGTGCCAGCAGCTCCGAGAACACAGATACC.

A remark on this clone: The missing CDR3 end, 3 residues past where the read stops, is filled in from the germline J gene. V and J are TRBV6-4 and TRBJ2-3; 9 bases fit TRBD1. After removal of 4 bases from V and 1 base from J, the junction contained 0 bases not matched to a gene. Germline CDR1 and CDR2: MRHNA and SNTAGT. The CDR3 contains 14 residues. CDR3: CASSGTGGTDTQYF. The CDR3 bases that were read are TGTGCCAGCAGTGGGACAGGGGGCACAGATACG.

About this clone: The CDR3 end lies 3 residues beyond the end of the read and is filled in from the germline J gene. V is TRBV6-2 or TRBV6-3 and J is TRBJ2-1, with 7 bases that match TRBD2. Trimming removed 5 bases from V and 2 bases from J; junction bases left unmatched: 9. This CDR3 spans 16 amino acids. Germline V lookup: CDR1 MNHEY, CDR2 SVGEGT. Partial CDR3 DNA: TGTGCCAGCAGTGGCCGCCCCGGGACTACCTACAATGAG. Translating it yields CASSGRPGTTYNE. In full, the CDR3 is CASSGRPGTTYNEQFF.

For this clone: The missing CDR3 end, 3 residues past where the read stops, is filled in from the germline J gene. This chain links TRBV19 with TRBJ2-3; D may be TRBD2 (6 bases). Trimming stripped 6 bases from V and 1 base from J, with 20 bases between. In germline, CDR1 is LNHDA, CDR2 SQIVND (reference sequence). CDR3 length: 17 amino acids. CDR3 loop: CASSKSPHPGGTDTQYF. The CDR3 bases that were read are TGTGCCAGTAGCAAAAGTCCCCACCCGGGGGGCACAGATACG.

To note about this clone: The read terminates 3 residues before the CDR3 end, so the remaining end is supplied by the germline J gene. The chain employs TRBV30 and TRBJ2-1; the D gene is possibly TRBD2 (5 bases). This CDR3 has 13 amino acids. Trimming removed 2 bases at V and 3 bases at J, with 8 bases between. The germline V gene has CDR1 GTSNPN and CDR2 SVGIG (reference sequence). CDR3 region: CAWSLSGYNEQFF. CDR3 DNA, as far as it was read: TGTGCCTGGAGTCTAAGCGGCTACAATGAG.

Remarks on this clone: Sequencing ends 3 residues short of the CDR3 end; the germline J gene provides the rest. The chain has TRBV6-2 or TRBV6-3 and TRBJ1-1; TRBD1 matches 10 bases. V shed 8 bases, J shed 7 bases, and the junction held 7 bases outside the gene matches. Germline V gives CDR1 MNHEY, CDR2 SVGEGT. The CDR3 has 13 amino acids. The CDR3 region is CASHRTGGIEAFF. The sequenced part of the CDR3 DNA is TGTGCCAGCCATCGGACAGGGGGGATTGAA.

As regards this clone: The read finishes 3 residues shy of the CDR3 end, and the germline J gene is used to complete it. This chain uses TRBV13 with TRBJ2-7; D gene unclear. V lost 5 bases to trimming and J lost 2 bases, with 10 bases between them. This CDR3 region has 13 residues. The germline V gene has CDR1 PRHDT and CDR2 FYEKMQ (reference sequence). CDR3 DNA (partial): TGTGCCAGCAGCCCAGGAACCCCCTACGAG. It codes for CASSPGTPYE. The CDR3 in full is CASSPGTPYEQYF.

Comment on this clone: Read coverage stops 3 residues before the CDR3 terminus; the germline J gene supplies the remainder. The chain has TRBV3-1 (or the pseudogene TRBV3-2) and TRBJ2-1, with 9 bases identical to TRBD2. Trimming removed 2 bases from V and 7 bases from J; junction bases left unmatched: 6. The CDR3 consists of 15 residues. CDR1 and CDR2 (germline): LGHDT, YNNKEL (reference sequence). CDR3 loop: CASSQRLAGRNEQFF. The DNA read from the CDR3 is TGTGCCAGCAGCCAAAGGCTAGCGGGAAGGAATGAG.

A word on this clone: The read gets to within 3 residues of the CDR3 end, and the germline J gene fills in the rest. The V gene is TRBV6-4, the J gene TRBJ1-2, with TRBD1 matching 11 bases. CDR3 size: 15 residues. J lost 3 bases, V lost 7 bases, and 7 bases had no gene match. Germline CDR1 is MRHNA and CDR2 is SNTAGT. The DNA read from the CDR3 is TGTGCCAGCATTGAAGGACAGGGGGCCGACTATGGC. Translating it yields CASIEGQGADYG. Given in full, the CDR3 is CASIEGQGADYGYTF.

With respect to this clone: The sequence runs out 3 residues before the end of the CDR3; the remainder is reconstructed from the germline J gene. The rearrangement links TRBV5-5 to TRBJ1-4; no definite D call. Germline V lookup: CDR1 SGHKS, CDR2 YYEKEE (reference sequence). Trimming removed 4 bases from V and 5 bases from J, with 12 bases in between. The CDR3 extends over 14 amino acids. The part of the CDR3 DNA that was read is TGTGCCAGCAGCCTTAGACACGCCAATGAAAAA. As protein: CASSLRHANEK. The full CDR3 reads CASSLRHANEKLFF.

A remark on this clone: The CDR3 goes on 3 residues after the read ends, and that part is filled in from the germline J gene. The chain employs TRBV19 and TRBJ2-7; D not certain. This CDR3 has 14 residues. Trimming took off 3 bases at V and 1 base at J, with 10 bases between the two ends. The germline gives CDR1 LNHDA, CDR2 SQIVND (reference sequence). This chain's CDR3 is CASSIRVDSYEQYF. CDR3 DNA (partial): TGTGCCAGTAGTATTCGGGTAGATTCCTACGAG.

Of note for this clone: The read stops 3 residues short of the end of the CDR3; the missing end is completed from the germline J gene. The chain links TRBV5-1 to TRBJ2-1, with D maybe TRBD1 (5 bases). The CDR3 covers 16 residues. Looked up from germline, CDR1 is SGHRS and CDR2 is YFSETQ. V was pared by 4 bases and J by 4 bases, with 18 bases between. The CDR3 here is CASSVGQSFTYNEQFF. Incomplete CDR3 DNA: TGCGCCAGCAGCGTCGGACAAAGCTTTACGTACAATGAG.